This TCR beta chain was sequenced for a study of blood T cell repertoires in COVID-19. Cohorts were assigned according to the clinical history that participants reported. Cohort 3 recovered donors had two negative PCRs, clearance, or symptom resolution. Trimming cost V 0 bases and J 6 bases, with 8 bases left between them. The CDR3 length is 13 residues. How the authors handled the data: Reference gene primers were amplified, and this amplification served to estimate nucleated cell counts. Profiled with immunoSEQ multiplex PCR; TCRdb holds only in-frame clones, not every one. V, J and clone size are taken as reported in that table, and D and trimming were inferred from the DNA itself. The table includes fewer than 300,000 clones, 75% to 90% detected once.

This TCR derives from a woman in her twenties or thirties who had recovered from COVID-19. The chain links TRBV12-3 or TRBV12-4 to TRBJ2-5; D is unresolved. Input material: PBMCs or T cells enriched from blood (not recorded which). The CDR3 protein is CASSLARSQTQYF. DNA of the CDR3: TGTGCCAGCAGTTTAGCCCGGTCCCAGACCCAGTACTTC.